This entry features one TCR beta chain sequence. Peripheral blood genomic DNA, not sorted cells or RNA, was the template. The sample is drawn from a study of T cell repertoires in aging, cancer and after chemotherapy. TRB rearrangements spanning V, D and J were amplified using mixed TRB-A/B primers. TCRdb recomputed calls from the multiplex PCR reads with MiXCR, one row per CDR3 protein. The sample carries 2,500 to 3,500 distinct CDR3 sequences, approximately 20% recorded once. Looked up from germline, CDR1 is LNHDA and CDR2 is SQIVND (reference sequence). The junction had 8 bases not matched to a gene; V was cut back by 3 bases and J by 5 bases. The CDR3 runs to 16 residues.

This chain links TRBV19 with TRBJ2-3, with 10 bases aligning to TRBD2. Material for sequencing was blood. The receptor was derived from a human donor with a solid tumor. The DNA of the CDR3 is TGTGCCAGTAGTATTGGGTGGCTAGCGGGGGAAGATACGCAGTATTTT. Protein product: CASSIGWLAGEDTQYF.